This TCR beta chain was retrieved from a study of T cell responses to AZD1222 COVID-19 vaccine. Points on this clone: Its antigen is unknown.

Findings of the study overall: Only 5 or 6 people who got AZD1222 tested seropositive at baseline. After two AZD1222 doses, spike-specific TCR breadth and depth rose versus day 0.

Assay used: immunoSEQ multiplex PCR; TCRdb lists only in-frame clones, some missing. Among about 140,000 clones listed, 70% to 90% were seen once. The specimen was peripheral blood, collected on day 0 of AZD1222 vaccination. The receptor comes from an adult in good health.

The CDR3 loop is CASSRGGDSYEQYF. The CDR3 coding sequence is TGTGCCAGCAGCCGTGGGGGAGACTCCTACGAGCAGTACTTC. The V and J genes are TRBV7-8 and TRBJ2-7; D may correspond to TRBD1 or TRBD2 (5 bases each). Germline CDR1 is SGHVS and CDR2 is FQNEAQ. V was clipped by 5 bases and J by 0 bases, with 11 bases between them. The CDR3 covers 14 residues.